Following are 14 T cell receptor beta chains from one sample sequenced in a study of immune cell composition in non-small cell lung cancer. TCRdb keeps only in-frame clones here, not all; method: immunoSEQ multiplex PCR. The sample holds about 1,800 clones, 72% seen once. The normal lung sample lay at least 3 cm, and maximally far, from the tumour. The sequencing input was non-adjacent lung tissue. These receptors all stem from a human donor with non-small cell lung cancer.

The CDR3 DNA sequence: TGTGCCAGCAGCACTCCTGTGGGGACAGGGCTGTACGAGCAGTACTTC. Amino acid sequence: CASSTPVGTGLYEQYF. The V gene is TRBV7-2, the J gene TRBJ2-7, with 9 bases that match TRBD1. CDR1 is SGHTA, CDR2 FQGNSA, per germline. The junction had 12 bases not matched to a gene; V was cut back by 5 bases and J by 4 bases. The CDR3 consists of 16 residues. The full variable domain, completed using reference TRBV7-2 and TRBJ2-7, is GAGVSQSPSNKVTEKGKDVELRCDPISGHTALYWYRQSLGQGLEFLIYFQGNSAPDKSGLPSDRFSAERTGGSVSTLTIQRTQQEDSAVYLCASSTPVGTGLYEQYFGPGTRLTVT.

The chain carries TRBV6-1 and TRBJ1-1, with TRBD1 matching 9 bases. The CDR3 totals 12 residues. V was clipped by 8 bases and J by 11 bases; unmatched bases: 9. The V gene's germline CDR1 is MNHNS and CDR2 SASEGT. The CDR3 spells CASAATGGRAFF. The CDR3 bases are TGTGCCAGCGCAGCGACAGGGGGAAGGGCTTTCTTT.

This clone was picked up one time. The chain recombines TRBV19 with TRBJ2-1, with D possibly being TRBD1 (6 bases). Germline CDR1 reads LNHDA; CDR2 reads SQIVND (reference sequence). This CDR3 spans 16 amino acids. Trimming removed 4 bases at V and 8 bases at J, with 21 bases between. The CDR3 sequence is CASSRQSRTAYDEQFF. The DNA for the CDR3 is TGTGCCAGTAGTAGACAAAGTAGGACAGCCTATGATGAGCAGTTCTTC.

This chain's CDR3 is CASSQFLSGAHTGELFF. In DNA form, the CDR3 reads TGTGCCAGCAGCCAATTTTTGTCAGGGGCGCACACCGGGGAGCTGTTTTTT. The chain links TRBV14 to TRBJ2-2; weak D call: TRBD1 (6 bases). Per the germline V gene, CDR1 is SGHDN and CDR2 is FVKESK. Trimming shortened V by 2 bases and J by 3 bases, and 16 bases separated the two germline ends. The CDR3 runs to 17 residues.

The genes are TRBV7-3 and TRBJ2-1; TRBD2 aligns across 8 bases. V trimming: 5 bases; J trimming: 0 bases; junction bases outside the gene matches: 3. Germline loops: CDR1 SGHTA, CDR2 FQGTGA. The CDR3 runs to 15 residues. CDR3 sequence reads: CASSPSGSSYNEQFF. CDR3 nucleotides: TGTGCCAGCAGCCCAAGCGGGAGCTCCTACAATGAGCAGTTCTTC.

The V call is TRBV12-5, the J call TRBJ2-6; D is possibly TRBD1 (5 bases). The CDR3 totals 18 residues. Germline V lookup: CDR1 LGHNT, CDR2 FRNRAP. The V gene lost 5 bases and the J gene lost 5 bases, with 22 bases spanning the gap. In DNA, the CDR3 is TGTGCTAGTGGTCGTCGGGCTGCAGGACAAAGTCGGGCCAACGTCCTGACTTTC. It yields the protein CASGRRAAGQSRANVLTF.

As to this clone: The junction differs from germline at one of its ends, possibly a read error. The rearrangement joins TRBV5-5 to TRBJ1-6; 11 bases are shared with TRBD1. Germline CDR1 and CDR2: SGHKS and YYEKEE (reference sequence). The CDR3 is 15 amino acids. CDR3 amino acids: CASTLEGTGGSPLHF. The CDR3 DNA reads TGTGCCAGCACCTTGGAGGGGACAGGGGGTTCACCCCTCCACTTT.

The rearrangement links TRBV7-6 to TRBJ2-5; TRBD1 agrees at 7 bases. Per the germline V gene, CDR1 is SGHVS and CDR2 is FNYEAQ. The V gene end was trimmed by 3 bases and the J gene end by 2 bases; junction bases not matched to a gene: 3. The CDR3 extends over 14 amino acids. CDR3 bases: TGTGCCAGCAGCTTTGGACAGGCACAAGAGACCCAGTACTTC. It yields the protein CASSFGQAQETQYF.

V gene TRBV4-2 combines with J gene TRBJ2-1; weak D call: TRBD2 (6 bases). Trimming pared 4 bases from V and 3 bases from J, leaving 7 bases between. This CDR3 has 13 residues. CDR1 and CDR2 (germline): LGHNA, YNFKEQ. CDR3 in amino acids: CASSPGLYNEQFF. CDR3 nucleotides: TGTGCCAGCAGCCCGGGACTCTACAATGAGCAGTTCTTC.

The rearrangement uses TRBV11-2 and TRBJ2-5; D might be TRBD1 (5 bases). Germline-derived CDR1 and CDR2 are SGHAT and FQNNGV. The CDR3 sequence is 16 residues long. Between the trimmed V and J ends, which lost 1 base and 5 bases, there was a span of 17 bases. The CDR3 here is CASSLAGQIPGETQYF. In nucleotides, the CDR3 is TGTGCCAGCAGCTTAGCTGGACAAATACCTGGGGAGACCCAGTACTTC.

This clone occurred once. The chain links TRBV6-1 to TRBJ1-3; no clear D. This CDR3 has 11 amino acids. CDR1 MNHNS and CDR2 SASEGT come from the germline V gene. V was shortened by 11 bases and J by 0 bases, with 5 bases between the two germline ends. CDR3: CAFHSGNTIYF. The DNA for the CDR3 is TGTGCCTTCCACTCTGGAAACACCATATATTTT.

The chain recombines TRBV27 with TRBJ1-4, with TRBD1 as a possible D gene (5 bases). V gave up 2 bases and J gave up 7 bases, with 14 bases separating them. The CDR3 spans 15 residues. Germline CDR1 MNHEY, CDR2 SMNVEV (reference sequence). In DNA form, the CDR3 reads TGTGCCAGCAGTTTAGGGGGGACCTGGGGTGAAAAACTGTTTTTT. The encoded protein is CASSLGGTWGEKLFF. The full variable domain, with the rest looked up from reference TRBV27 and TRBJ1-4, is EAQVTQNPRYLITVTGKKLTVTCSQNMNHEYMSWYRQDPGLGLRQIYYSMNVEVTDKGDVPEGYKVSRKEKRNFPLILESPSPNQTSLYFCASSLGGTWGEKLFFGSGTQLSVL.

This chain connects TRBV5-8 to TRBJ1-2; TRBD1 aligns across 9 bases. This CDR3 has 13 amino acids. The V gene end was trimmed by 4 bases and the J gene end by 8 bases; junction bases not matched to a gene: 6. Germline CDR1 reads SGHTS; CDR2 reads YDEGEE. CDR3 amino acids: CASSPGTGKGYTF. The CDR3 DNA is TGTGCCAGCAGCCCCGGGACAGGGAAAGGCTACACCTTC. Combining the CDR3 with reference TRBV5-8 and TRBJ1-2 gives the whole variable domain EAGVTQSPTHLIKTRGQQATLRCSPISGHTSVYWYQQALGLGLQFLLWYDEGEERNRGNFPPRFSGRQFPNYSSELNVNALELEDSALYLCASSPGTGKGYTFGSGTRLTVV.

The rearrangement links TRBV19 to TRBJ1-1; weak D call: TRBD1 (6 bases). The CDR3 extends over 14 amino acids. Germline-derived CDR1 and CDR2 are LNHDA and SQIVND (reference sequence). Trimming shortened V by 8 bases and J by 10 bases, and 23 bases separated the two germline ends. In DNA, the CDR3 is TGTGCCAGTTGTAACCTCCAGGGGCTACGGTTAGCTTTCTTT. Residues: CASCNLQGLRLAFF.